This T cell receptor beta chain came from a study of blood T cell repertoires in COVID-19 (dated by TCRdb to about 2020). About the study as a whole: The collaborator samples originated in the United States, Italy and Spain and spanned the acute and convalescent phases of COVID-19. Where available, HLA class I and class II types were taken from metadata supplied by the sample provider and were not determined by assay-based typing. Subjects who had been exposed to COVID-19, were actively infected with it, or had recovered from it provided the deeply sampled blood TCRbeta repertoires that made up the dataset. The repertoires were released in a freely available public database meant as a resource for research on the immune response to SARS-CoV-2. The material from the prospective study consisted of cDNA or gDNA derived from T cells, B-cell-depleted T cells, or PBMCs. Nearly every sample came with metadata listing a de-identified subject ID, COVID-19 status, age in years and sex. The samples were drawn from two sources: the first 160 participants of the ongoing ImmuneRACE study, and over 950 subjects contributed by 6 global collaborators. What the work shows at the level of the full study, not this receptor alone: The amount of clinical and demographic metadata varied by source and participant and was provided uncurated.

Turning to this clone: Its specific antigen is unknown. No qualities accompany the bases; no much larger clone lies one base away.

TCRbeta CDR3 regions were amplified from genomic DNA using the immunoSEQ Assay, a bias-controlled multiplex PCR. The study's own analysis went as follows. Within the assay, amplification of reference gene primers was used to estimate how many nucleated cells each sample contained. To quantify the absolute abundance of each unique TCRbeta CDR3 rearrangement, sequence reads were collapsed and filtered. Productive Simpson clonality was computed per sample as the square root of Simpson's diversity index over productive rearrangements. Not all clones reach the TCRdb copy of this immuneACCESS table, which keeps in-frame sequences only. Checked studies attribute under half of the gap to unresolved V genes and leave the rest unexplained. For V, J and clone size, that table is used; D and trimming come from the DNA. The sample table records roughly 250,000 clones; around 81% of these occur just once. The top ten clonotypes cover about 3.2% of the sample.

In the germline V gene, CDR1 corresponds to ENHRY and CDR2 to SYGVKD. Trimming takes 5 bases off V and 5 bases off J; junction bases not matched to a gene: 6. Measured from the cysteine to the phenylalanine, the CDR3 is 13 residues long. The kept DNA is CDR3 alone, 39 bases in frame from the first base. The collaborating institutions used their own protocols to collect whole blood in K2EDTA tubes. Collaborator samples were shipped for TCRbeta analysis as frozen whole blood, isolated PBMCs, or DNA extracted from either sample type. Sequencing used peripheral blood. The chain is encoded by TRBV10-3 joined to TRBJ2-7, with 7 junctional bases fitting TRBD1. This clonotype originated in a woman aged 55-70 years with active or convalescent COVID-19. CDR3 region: CAISRQGRNEQYF. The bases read TGTGCCATCAGTAGACAGGGTCGCAACGAGCAGTACTTC.